This is a list of T cell receptor beta chains from one sample in a study of T-cell reconstitution after alpha-beta-depleted transplantation in children. TCRdb itself ran the PCR reads through MiXCR, one entry per CDR3 protein. The table has 140,000 or so distinct CDR3 sequences, 8.8% seen once; the top ten hold over 15%. The starting material was PBMCs, mostly from graft donor cells, obtained 180 days after TCRalphabeta/CD19-depleted stem cell transplant. All receptors come from a female patient between 2 and 10 years old who had a stem cell transplant for congenital amegakaryocytic thrombocytopenia, so the T cells may come from the graft donor. CDR3s include the opening cysteine and the closing phenylalanine or tryptophan. The D gene is left open where the match is weak. Clone size is given for some rows only: seen once, a few or many times, or a class if the clone is expanded.

v_gene	abundance	d_gene	j_gene	CDR3nt	CDR3aa
TRBV27	-	TRBD2	TRBJ2-7	TGTGCCAGCGCTTTCCTACTAGCGGGAGGGCCTTACACCTACGAGCAGTACTTC	CASAFLLAGGPYTYEQYF
TRBV5-1	few	-	TRBJ1-2	TGCGCCAGCAGCTCTCCTCAGACAGCTAACTATGGCTACACCTTC	CASSSPQTANYGYTF
TRBV20-1	many	-	TRBJ2-1	TGCAGTGCTACAGGCGGTAGCGGAGTCTACAATGAGCAGTTCTTC	CSATGGSGVYNEQFF
TRBV5-1	many	TRBD2	TRBJ2-7	TGCGCCAGCAGCGTGGGAAACCAAGCGGGATACGAGCAGTACTTC	CASSVGNQAGYEQYF
TRBV10-3	many	TRBD2	TRBJ2-7	TGTGCCATCAAAGGGACTAGCGGGACCGAGCAGTACTTC	CAIKGTSGTEQYF
TRBV28	-	TRBD1	TRBJ1-1	TGTGCCAGCAGTTCCGCTTCACACAGGGGGCCCCATGAAGCTTTCTTT	CASSSASHRGPHEAFF
TRBV20-1	many	TRBD2	TRBJ2-3	TGCAGTGCTAGAGCCTCAGCGGGAGCGTCCACAGATACGCAGTATTTT	CSARASAGASTDTQYF
TRBV20-1	many	TRBD2	TRBJ2-1	TGCAGTGCGCCCACTAGCGGGAGGGCCCAGGAGCAGTTCTTC	CSAPTSGRAQEQFF
TRBV5-1	many	-	TRBJ1-2	TGCGCCAGCAGCTTGCCCGGGACTGATGGCTACACCTTC	CASSLPGTDGYTF
TRBV20-1	-	TRBD2	TRBJ2-3	TGCAGTGCTAGCGGGGGGAGTCCTGATACGCAGTATTTT	CSASGGSPDTQYF
TRBV20-1	few	-	TRBJ2-3	TGCAGTGCTAGAGGAATGGGGGCAGATACGCAGTATTTT	CSARGMGADTQYF
TRBV7-9	many	-	TRBJ2-2	TGTGCCAGCAGCCGGCGTCCCGTCACGGGCGGGGAGCTGTTTTTT	CASSRRPVTGGELFF
TRBV29-1	-	-	TRBJ1-5	TGCAGCGTTGATTTTCGGGGGGCCCAGCATTTT	CSVDFRGAQHF
TRBV5-1	many	-	TRBJ1-5	TGCGCCAGCAGCCCGACAGGAGGTGGAAGGGCCCAGCATTTT	CASSPTGGGRAQHF
TRBV21-1	many	-	TRBJ2-7	TGTGCCAGCAGCAAACTTCAGGTTTACGAGCAGTACTTC	CASSKLQVYEQYF